Reported below is one TCR beta chain. The table lists this clonotype with many counts. This clone's antigen is unknown. The sample holds no much larger clone one base away, and base qualities are not on file. This record comes from a study of naive and memory T cell subsets (dated by TCRdb to 2016 to 2017). As for the study more broadly: An open-source, UMI-based TCR alpha and beta sequencing pipeline was applied to sorted naive and memory peripheral blood T cell subsets. RNA was DNase-treated and reverse transcribed with TCR constant-region primers, mostly using SuperScript III. IgG serology results and the functional CMV T cell responses were in complete agreement. The paper as a whole reports these results and caveats: After error correction, over 90% of naive TCR sequences appeared only once, giving much steeper abundance distributions than memory subsets. A few larger clonotypes were found in naive repertoires, especially CD8, and these larger clonotypes were possibly memory cells re-expressing CD45RA. RNA-based TCR counts may be affected by expression changes linked to T cell activation and differentiation. A power law was followed by TCR abundance, with an exponent that differed between naive and memory subsets but was consistent across the three individuals. No ground truth was available to validate the repertoire findings for the naive and memory subsets. A clonotype was defined as a single alpha or beta chain sequence rather than as a paired alpha/beta receptor. In both CD4 and CD8 cells, the Gini index increased while Shannon and inverse Simpson diversity decreased from naive through CM, EM and EMRA.

Receptor amplification or capture employed UMI-ligation and nested PCR. An equimolar mix of two oligonucleotides covering both TRBC1 and TRBC2 was used as the beta constant-region primer. The ligated cDNA went through four rounds of PCR with nested alpha and beta constant-region primers together with the SP2 primer. T4 RNA ligase 1 ligated a single-stranded oligonucleotide carrying the SP2 primer and a 12-nucleotide UMI to the cDNA 3' end. The ligation reaction was incubated at 16°C for roughly 18-24 hours. PCR2 was typically performed as a SYBR Green qPCR and was stopped at a predetermined threshold so that over-amplification was prevented. Every purification after the first one was done using Agencourt AMPure XP magnetic beads. Library quantification was done by Qubit, followed by a TapeStation check on which the main peak was expected at around 650 bp. Pooled libraries were sequenced on an Illumina MiSeq with v2 2x251 paired-end kits, typically giving about 0.85-2 million reads per sample. Each sample library was pooled at 4 to 5 nM, and about 5-7% PhiX was included to improve cluster recognition. The source study handled its data this way. Decombinator assigned V and J genes to Demultiplexor-processed FASTQ reads by tag matching, allowing a single base-pair mismatch. Collapsinator relied on UMIs to fix sequencing errors as well as frequency errors caused by PCR heterogeneity. TCRs were translated and CDR3s were extracted from the conserved cysteine to the FGXG phenylalanine by CDR3Translator, with non-productive sequences being flagged. Gini, Shannon entropy and inverse Simpson indices were calculated on repertoires that had been subsampled to equal numbers of UMI-defined TCRs. Within the linear range, a power law was fitted by maximum likelihood to the distributions of clonotype abundance. For one naive CD8 sample, the pipeline and MIGEC produced similar UMI counts, unique TCR numbers and clonal distributions. In one analysis, naive TCRs also found in any memory subset of the same donor were removed from the naive repertoire. A set of roughly 6,600 CMV-associated CDR3 sequences, compiled from VDJdb and a published dataset, was used to search the repertoires. TCRdb cleaned the public reads at Q25 with fastp, built clones with MiXCR and kept in-frame beta chains. Entries that share a CDR3 protein sequence are merged under the most common genes and DNA. What appears here as the V and J calls and clone size reflects TCRdb's work, not the paper's. The sample table holds 95,000 to 110,000 distinct CDR3 sequences, of which 13% to 15% were seen once. 2.5% to 3.5% of the sample is held by the ten biggest clonotypes.

From the second PCR step onward, the TCR alpha chain libraries and the TCR beta chain libraries were amplified separately. To determine each donor's CMV status, fresh PBMCs were stimulated overnight with CMV viral lysate, and IFNgamma production from CD4+ T cells was then assessed. Miltenyi beads were used first to positively select CD4 T cells, and CD8 T cells were then positively selected from the CD4-negative fraction. Cells stained for CD3, CD4, CD8, CD45RA, CD27 and a live/dead dye were sorted on a BD Aria II into four subsets by CD45RA and CD27. Blood came from a few healthy volunteers, each fractionated into CD4 and CD8 T cells and then into four differentiation subsets. Roughly 120 ml of peripheral blood was collected from each donor, and PBMC were isolated from the blood using Ficoll-Paque PLUS density-gradient centrifugation. After sorting, cells were lysed in RLT buffer, RNA was extracted using a Qiagen RNeasy kit, and the extracted RNA was stored at -80 degrees C.

CDR1 KGHSH and CDR2 LQKENI are derived from the germline V gene. Between the V and J ends, shortened by 4 bases and 0 bases respectively, the junction contains 10 bases. Its CDR3 holds 15 amino acids, cysteine through phenylalanine. The only DNA kept is the CDR3, 45 bases in frame from the first base. The origin of this receptor is a human donor in good health. The sequenced sample was naive CD8+ T cells from blood. The cell subset or site label, as the study defines it: naive T cells, CD45RA high CD27+. Here the chain combines TRBV18 and TRBJ2-1; a confident D gene designation cannot be given. The CDR3 in this case is CASSLSASSYNEQFF. The DNA reads TGTGCCAGCTCACTTTCAGCGAGCTCCTACAATGAGCAGTTCTTC.